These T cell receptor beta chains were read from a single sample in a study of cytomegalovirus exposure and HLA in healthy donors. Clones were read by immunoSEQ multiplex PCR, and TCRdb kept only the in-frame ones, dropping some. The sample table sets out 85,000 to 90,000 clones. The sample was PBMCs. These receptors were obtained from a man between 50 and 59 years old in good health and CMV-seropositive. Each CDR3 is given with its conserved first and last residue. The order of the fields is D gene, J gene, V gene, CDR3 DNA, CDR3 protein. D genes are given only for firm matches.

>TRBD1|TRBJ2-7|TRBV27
TGTGCCAGCAGCCCAAGGACAGGGATGATTAACGAGCAGTACTTC
CASSPRTGMINEQYF
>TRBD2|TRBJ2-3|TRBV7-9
TGTGCCAGCAGCTTAACTGGACTAGCTTTCGGAGATACGCAGTATTTT
CASSLTGLAFGDTQYF
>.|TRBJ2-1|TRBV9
TGTGCCAGCAGCGTAGGTCTAGCTTTTCCGTTCGAGCAGTTCTTC
CASSVGLAFPFEQFF
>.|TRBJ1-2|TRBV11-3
TGTGCCAGCAGCTTAGCCTTAGGATCGACTAGTGGCTACACCTTC
CASSLALGSTSGYTF
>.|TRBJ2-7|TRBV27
TGTGCCAGCAGGAGGGGGGGTGGCTACGAGCAGTACTTC
CASRRGGGYEQYF
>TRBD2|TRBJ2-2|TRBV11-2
TGTGCCAGCAGCTTAGGACTAGCTCGGACCGGGGAGCTGTTTTTT
CASSLGLARTGELFF
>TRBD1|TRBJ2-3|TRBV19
TGTGCCAGTAGTCCCCGGGACAGGGAAACAGATACGCAGTATTTT
CASSPRDRETDTQYF
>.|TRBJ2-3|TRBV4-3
TGCGCCAGCAGCCAAGATGGGCGGGATGGGGATACGCAGTATTTT
CASSQDGRDGDTQYF
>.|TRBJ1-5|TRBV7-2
TGTGCCAGCAGCTTAACAGGAGCTAGCAATCAGCCCCAGCATTTT
CASSLTGASNQPQHF
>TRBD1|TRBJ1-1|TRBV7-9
TGTGCCAGCAGCTCGCAGGGGGCAAGGACTGAAGCTTTCTTT
CASSSQGARTEAFF
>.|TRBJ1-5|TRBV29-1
TGCAGTGCGGGCGGAATAAATCAGCCCCAGCATTTT
CSAGGINQPQHF
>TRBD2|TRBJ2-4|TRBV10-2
TGCGCCAGCATAATTTCTTTCAGCGGGAGCACGACGTTAGCCAAAAACATTCAGTACTTC
CASIISFSGSTTLAKNIQYF
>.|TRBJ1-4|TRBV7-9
TGTGCCAGCAGCTCCGTCAATGAAAAACTGTTTTTT
CASSSVNEKLFF
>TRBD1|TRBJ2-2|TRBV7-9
TGTGCCAGCAGCCCTCCTCTGGGACAGGCGAACACCGGGGAGCTGTTTTTT
CASSPPLGQANTGELFF
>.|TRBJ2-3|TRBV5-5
TGTGCCAGCAGCTGGGGGGTTCAGGCAGATACGCAGTATTTT
CASSWGVQADTQYF
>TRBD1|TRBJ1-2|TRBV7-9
TGTGCCACAAGCAGGGGGCCCCACTATGGCTACACCTTC
CATSRGPHYGYTF
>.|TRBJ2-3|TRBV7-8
TGTGCCAGCAGCTTAGTAAGTACAGAAGGAGACAGAGATACGCAGTATTTT
CASSLVSTEGDRDTQYF
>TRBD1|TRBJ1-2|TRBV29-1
TGCAGCGTCTTCAACAGGGGGTTCAACTATGGCTACACCTTC
CSVFNRGFNYGYTF
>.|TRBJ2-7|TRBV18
TGTGCCAGCTCACACGGAAGGGGCAGGGGCACGGTCTACGAGCAGTACTTC
CASSHGRGRGTVYEQYF
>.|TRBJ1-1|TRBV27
TGTGCCAGCAGTTTCCGGGGCACCGGGGGCACTGAAGCTTTCTTT
CASSFRGTGGTEAFF
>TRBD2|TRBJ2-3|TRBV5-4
TGTGCCAGCAGCTTAAGACTAGCGGCTAGCACAGATACGCAGTATTTT
CASSLRLAASTDTQYF
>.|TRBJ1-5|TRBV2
TGTGCCATCGGGGGCAATCAGCCCCAGCATTTT
CAIGGNQPQHF
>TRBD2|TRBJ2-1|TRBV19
TGTGCCAGTGGTAGCGGGAGCGCTCTTGATGGGCAGTTCTTC
CASGSGSALDGQFF
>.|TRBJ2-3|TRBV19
TGTGCCAGTAGTATGGTCTTAGGTAGCCTCACAGATACGCAGTATTTT
CASSMVLGSLTDTQYF
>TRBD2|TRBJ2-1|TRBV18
TGTGCCAGCTCACTGACTAGCGGGAGAGTAATGAATGAGCAGTTCTTC
CASSLTSGRVMNEQFF
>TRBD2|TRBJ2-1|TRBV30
TGTGCCTGGAGTAGCACCGGGACTAGCGGGAGGGGGTACAATGAGCAGTTCTTC
CAWSSTGTSGRGYNEQFF
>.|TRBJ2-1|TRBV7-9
TGTGCCAGCAGCTTAGTAGGAGGGAGCTACAATGAGCAGTTCTTC
CASSLVGGSYNEQFF
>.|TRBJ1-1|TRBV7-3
TGTGCCAGCAGCCTCAACGGGGGGGCAAACACTGAAGCTTTCTTT
CASSLNGGANTEAFF
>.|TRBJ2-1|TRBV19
TGTGCCAGTAAATTCCAGGGGAGCTCCTACAATGAGCAGTTCTTC
CASKFQGSSYNEQFF
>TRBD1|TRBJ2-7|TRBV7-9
TGTGCCAGCGGGTCTCAGGGACAGCCGAGGGAGCAGTACTTC
CASGSQGQPREQYF
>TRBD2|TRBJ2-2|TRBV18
TGTGCCAGCTCACCACCTGGACTAGCGGGTTCCACCGGGGAGCTGTTTTTT
CASSPPGLAGSTGELFF
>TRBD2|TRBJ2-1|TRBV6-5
TGTGCCAGCAGCGGACTAGCTACCGGGGAGAATGAGCAGTTCTTC
CASSGLATGENEQFF
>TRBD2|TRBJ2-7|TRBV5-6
TGTGCCAGCAGCTTTGGGACTAGCGGGGGCTACGAGCAGTACTTC
CASSFGTSGGYEQYF